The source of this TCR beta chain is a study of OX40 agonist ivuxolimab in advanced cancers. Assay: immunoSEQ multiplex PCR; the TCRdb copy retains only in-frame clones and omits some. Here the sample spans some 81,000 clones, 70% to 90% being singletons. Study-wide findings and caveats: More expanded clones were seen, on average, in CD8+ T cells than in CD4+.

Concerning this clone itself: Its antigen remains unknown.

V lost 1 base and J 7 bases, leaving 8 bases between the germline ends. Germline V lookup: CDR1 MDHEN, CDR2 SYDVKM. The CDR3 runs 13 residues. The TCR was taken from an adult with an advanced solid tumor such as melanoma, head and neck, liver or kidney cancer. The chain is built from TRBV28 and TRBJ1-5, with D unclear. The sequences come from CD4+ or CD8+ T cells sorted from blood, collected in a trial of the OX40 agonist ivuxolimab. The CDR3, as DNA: TGTGCCAGCAGTTTATATGGCGGGCAGCCCCAGCATTTT. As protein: CASSLYGGQPQHF.